This passage covers 27 T cell receptor beta chains from one sample sequenced in a study of shared clonotypes between healthy human individuals. Libraries were prepared by immunoSEQ multiplex PCR; TCRdb keeps only in-frame clonotypes and omits some of them. The data contain about 2.3 million clones, 93% of them seen just once; the ten biggest clones take up 0.35% to 0.5%. The sequenced sample consisted of naive CD4+ T cells from PBMCs. Stated subset: CD45RA+ positively selected. These receptors all stem from a man in his late teens or twenties in good health. Some clones in this sample may be carry-over from other donors' samples.

This clone was counted a single time. The chain has TRBV6-5 and TRBJ1-4; possible D gene TRBD1, 5 bases. The CDR3 is made up of 14 amino acids. V was trimmed by 2 bases and J by 2 bases, leaving 6 bases between them. The germline V gene encodes CDR1 MNHEY and CDR2 SVGAGI. CDR3 region: CASSYRGTNEKLFF. CDR3 nucleotide sequence: TGTGCCAGCAGTTACAGGGGTACTAATGAAAAACTGTTTTTT.

The chain couples TRBV28 to TRBJ1-6; TRBD1 agrees at 7 bases. This CDR3 contains 15 residues. V trimming: 6 bases; J trimming: 7 bases; junction bases outside the gene matches: 9. Germline-derived CDR1 and CDR2 are MDHEN and SYDVKM. The CDR3 is CASRRTDRDNSPLHF. The CDR3, as DNA: TGTGCCAGCAGGCGGACCGACAGGGACAATTCACCCCTCCACTTT.

The chain uses TRBV7-2 and TRBJ1-2, with D possibly TRBD1 on 5 matching bases. This CDR3 has 14 residues. Germline V CDR1 and CDR2: SGHTA, FQGNSA. V lost 5 bases, J lost 5 bases, and 15 bases lay in between. In DNA, the CDR3 is TGTGCCAGCAGCCAAGGGCGGGGCCTATATGGCTACACCTTC. It yields the protein CASSQGRGLYGYTF.

The chain carries TRBV4-3 and TRBJ1-3, with D possibly matching TRBD1 (6 bases). The CDR3 length is 17 residues. The V gene lost 1 base and the J gene lost 0 bases, with 13 bases spanning the gap. Germline-derived CDR1 and CDR2 are LGHNA and YSLEER. CDR3 sequence: CASSQGADRTSGNTIYF. CDR3 nucleotide sequence: TGCGCCAGCAGCCAAGGGGCCGACAGGACCTCTGGAAACACCATATATTTT.

This rearrangement joins TRBV5-1 to TRBJ2-3, with D perhaps TRBD2 (5 bases). This CDR3 contains 18 residues. Trimming shortened V by 1 base and J by 4 bases, and 22 bases separated the two germline ends. From germline, CDR1 is SGHRS and CDR2 YFSETQ. In DNA form, the CDR3 reads TGCGCCAGCAGCTTGCCCCGGGTGTTAGCGACCCGCGCAGATACGCAGTATTTT. This encodes CASSLPRVLATRADTQYF.

The chain combines TRBV18 with TRBJ2-2; D is possibly TRBD1 or TRBD2 (5 bases each). The CDR3 is made up of 14 amino acids. The germline CDR1 and CDR2 sequences are KGHSH and LQKENI. The V gene lost 4 bases and the J gene lost 4 bases, with 10 bases spanning the gap. The CDR3 region has the DNA TGTGCCAGCTCACGGATGAGGGGCACCGGGGAGCTGTTTTTT. Its translation: CASSRMRGTGELFF.

The J gene is TRBJ2-3, the V gene TRBV28; 8 positions agree with TRBD1. Germline V gene data show CDR1 as MDHEN and CDR2 as SYDVKM. This CDR3 has 17 residues. With V trimmed by 6 bases and J by 5 bases, 16 bases remained unmatched. This CDR3 is CASSPYYGTGVGDTQYF. In nucleotides, the CDR3 is TGTGCCAGCAGCCCCTACTATGGGACAGGAGTTGGAGATACGCAGTATTTT.

V is TRBV12-2 and J is TRBJ2-2; the D call TRBD2 from the table was never checked on the DNA. TRBV12-2 corresponds to a pseudogene. This CDR3 comprises 17 residues. In DNA, the CDR3 is TGTGCAAGTCGCTTAGTCCCCACACGGACTAGCGCCGGGGAGCTGTTTTTT. Translating gives CASRLVPTRTSAGELFF.

The J gene is TRBJ1-2, the V gene TRBV29-1; 7 nucleotides align to TRBD1. The germline gives CDR1 SQVTM, CDR2 ANQGSEA. The CDR3 is 12 amino acids. After removal of 4 bases from V and 8 bases from J, the junction contained 7 bases not matched to a gene. The chain's CDR3 is CSVARQGFGYTF. The CDR3 nucleotides read TGCAGCGTTGCCAGACAGGGTTTCGGCTACACCTTC.

V gene TRBV6-5 combines with J gene TRBJ2-1, with unresolved D. CDR3 length equals 12 residues. Germline V gene data show CDR1 as MNHEY and CDR2 as SVGAGI. Trimming took off 3 bases at V and 8 bases at J, with 8 bases between the two ends. The CDR3 region has the DNA TGTGCCAGCAGTTATCGGCGCGATGAGCAGTTCTTC. Translation gives CASSYRRDEQFF.

This clone showed up just once. This chain joins TRBV7-9 and TRBJ1-4, with TRBD1 identical over 10 bases. CDR3 length: 18 amino acids. Germline values: CDR1 SEHNR, CDR2 FQNEAQ (reference sequence). J lost 3 bases, V lost 6 bases, and 13 bases had no gene match. The CDR3 is CASSLLGTGVMANEKLFF. The DNA for the CDR3 is TGTGCCAGCAGTTTGCTGGGGACAGGGGTCATGGCTAATGAAAAACTGTTTTTT.

J is TRBJ1-1 and V is TRBV6-5, with 7 bases aligning to TRBD1. This CDR3 comprises 12 residues. Per germline, CDR1 MNHEY and CDR2 SVGAGI. The V gene end was trimmed by 4 bases and the J gene end by 5 bases; junction bases not matched to a gene: 1. The CDR3 loop is CASSLQGTEAFF. DNA of the CDR3: TGTGCCAGCAGTTTACAGGGGACTGAAGCTTTCTTT.

The J gene is TRBJ1-2, the V gene TRBV27, with a possible D match to TRBD1 (6 bases). This CDR3 comprises 13 residues. Germline V CDR1 and CDR2: MNHEY, SMNVEV (reference sequence). Deletions cut 4 bases from V and 4 bases from J, with 10 bases between. CDR3: CASSYTGSYGYTF. CDR3 coding DNA: TGTGCCAGCAGTTATACAGGGTCCTATGGCTACACCTTC.

V is TRBV5-1 and J is TRBJ2-1; 8 bases are shared with TRBD2. J lost 5 bases, V lost 4 bases, and 11 bases had no gene match. The CDR3 runs 16 residues. The germline CDR1 and CDR2 sequences are SGHRS and YFSETQ. CDR3 sequence (DNA): TGCGCCAGCAGCGCCCGACTAGCGCGACGGGACAATGAGCAGTTCTTC. This gives the protein CASSARLARRDNEQFF.

This rearrangement joins TRBV5-4 to TRBJ2-3; 10 positions agree with TRBD2. Germline loops: CDR1 SGHNT, CDR2 YYREEE (reference sequence). J was trimmed by 3 bases and V by 6 bases; bases with no gene match: 4. The CDR3 contains 14 residues. This chain's CDR3 is CASKIAGGTDTQYF. The DNA for the CDR3 is TGTGCCAGCAAAATAGCGGGAGGTACAGATACGCAGTATTTT.

The rearrangement joins TRBV28 to TRBJ2-3; no clear D gene. CDR3 length: 12 residues. CDR1 and CDR2 from the germline V gene are MDHEN and SYDVKM. With 5 bases removed from V and 2 bases from J, the gap between germline ends came to 5 bases. This CDR3 is CASSGYTDTQYF. CDR3 nucleotides: TGTGCCAGCAGTGGCTACACAGATACGCAGTATTTT.

V usage is TRBV7-6 and J usage is TRBJ1-2; D call uncertain. V lost 0 bases and J 4 bases, leaving 9 bases between the germline ends. The CDR3 loop spans 14 amino acids. Germline assignment: CDR1 SGHVS and CDR2 FNYEAQ. The CDR3 nucleotides read TGTGCCAGCAGCTTAGCCGCGGGAGGCTATGGCTACACCTTC. As protein: CASSLAAGGYGYTF.

This chain uses TRBV11-1 with TRBJ2-3, with 7 bases that match TRBD2. The J segment lost 4 bases and the V segment lost 0 bases, leaving 7 bases of the junction unmatched. Germline V gene sequence: CDR1 SGHAT, CDR2 FQDESV (reference sequence). The CDR3 is made up of 16 amino acids. The CDR3: CASSLAQGGSADTQYF. The CDR3 DNA reads as TGTGCCAGCAGCTTAGCGCAGGGCGGGAGTGCAGATACGCAGTATTTT.

The chain recombines TRBV29-1 with TRBJ2-7; 10 bases map to TRBD1. The CDR3 extends over 14 amino acids. Germline CDR1 and CDR2: SQVTM and ANQGSEA. V dropped 8 bases and J dropped 5; count of bases not matched to a gene: 12. CDR3: CSHRTGGRSDEQYF. CDR3 coding DNA: TGCAGCCATCGGACAGGGGGTCGGTCAGACGAGCAGTACTTC.

This sequence joins TRBV28 and TRBJ1-1, with D uncertain. Germline V gene data show CDR1 as MDHEN and CDR2 as SYDVKM. The V gene lost 6 bases and the J gene lost 0 bases, with 14 bases spanning the gap. This CDR3 contains 15 residues. In DNA form, the CDR3 reads TGTGCCAGCAGCCCTGATATGCGGTTGAACACTGAAGCTTTCTTT. Translating gives CASSPDMRLNTEAFF.

The V gene is TRBV7-9, the J gene TRBJ2-2; 7 bases fit TRBD1. This CDR3 region has 14 residues. The ends lost 2 bases at V and 6 bases at J; junction bases unmatched: 3. Germline assignment: CDR1 SEHNR and CDR2 FQNEAQ (reference sequence). CDR3 sequence reads: CASSLKGASGELFF. The CDR3 bases are TGTGCCAGCAGCTTAAAGGGGGCGTCCGGGGAGCTGTTTTTT.

V is TRBV5-1 and J is TRBJ2-7; 7 nucleotides match TRBD1. Germline CDR1 is SGHRS and CDR2 is YFSETQ. This CDR3 contains 16 residues. V lost 4 bases and J lost 6; bases outside the gene matches: 16. This chain's CDR3 is CASSPTPTGLQGEQYF. As DNA, the CDR3 is TGCGCCAGCAGCCCGACCCCGACAGGGCTCCAAGGCGAGCAGTACTTC.

The V and J genes are TRBV11-1 and TRBJ1-2; D gene ambiguous. Trimming removed 6 bases at V and 0 bases at J, with 11 bases between. In germline, CDR1 is SGHAT, CDR2 FQDESV (reference sequence). There are 14 residues in the CDR3. The CDR3: CASSSVHPNYGYTF. The CDR3, as DNA: TGTGCCAGCAGTTCCGTTCACCCTAACTATGGCTACACCTTC.

The chain uses TRBV5-1 and TRBJ2-1, with D tentatively TRBD1 or TRBD2 (5 bases each). Per germline, CDR1 SGHRS and CDR2 YFSETQ. This CDR3 region has 15 residues. V was trimmed by 4 bases and J by 8 bases, leaving 19 bases between them. The CDR3 loop reads CASSHTGGGGYEQFF. CDR3 DNA: TGCGCCAGCAGCCATACAGGTGGGGGTGGTTATGAGCAGTTCTTC. The full variable domain, in which reference TRBV5-1 and TRBJ2-1 provide the parts outside the CDR3, is KAGVTQTPRYLIKTRGQQVTLSCSPISGHRSVSWYQQTPGQGLQFLFEYFSETQRNKGNFPGRFSGRQFSNSRSEMNVSTLELGDSALYLCASSHTGGGGYEQFFGPGTRLTVL.

The chain links TRBV5-1 to TRBJ2-7; D gene uncertain. Germline V gene lookup returns CDR1 SGHRS and CDR2 YFSETQ. V lost 4 bases and J lost 0, with 11 bases in between. The CDR3 runs 14 residues. The CDR3 here is CASSQRLSSYEQYF. CDR3 nucleotides: TGCGCCAGCAGCCAAAGACTGAGCTCCTACGAGCAGTACTTC.

The chain combines TRBV6-1 with TRBJ1-2, with TRBD1 matching 8 bases. V lost 6 bases and J lost 6; bases outside the gene matches: 9. CDR1 is MNHNS, CDR2 SASEGT, per germline. CDR3 length equals 14 residues. The CDR3 protein is CASRVTGEVHGYTF. CDR3 coding DNA: TGTGCCAGCAGAGTGACAGGGGAGGTTCATGGCTACACCTTC.

The J gene is TRBJ2-7, the V gene TRBV5-1; D is perhaps TRBD2 (5 bases). Germline assignment: CDR1 SGHRS and CDR2 YFSETQ. V gave up 1 base and J gave up 5 bases, with 13 bases separating them. The CDR3 is 14 amino acids. The CDR3 nucleotides read TGCGCCAGCAGCTTGTCGGCGGGCGGACACGAGCAGTACTTC. The encoded protein is CASSLSAGGHEQYF. The full variable domain, its missing parts supplied by reference TRBV5-1 and TRBJ2-7, is KAGVTQTPRYLIKTRGQQVTLSCSPISGHRSVSWYQQTPGQGLQFLFEYFSETQRNKGNFPGRFSGRQFSNSRSEMNVSTLELGDSALYLCASSLSAGGHEQYFGPGTRLTVT.